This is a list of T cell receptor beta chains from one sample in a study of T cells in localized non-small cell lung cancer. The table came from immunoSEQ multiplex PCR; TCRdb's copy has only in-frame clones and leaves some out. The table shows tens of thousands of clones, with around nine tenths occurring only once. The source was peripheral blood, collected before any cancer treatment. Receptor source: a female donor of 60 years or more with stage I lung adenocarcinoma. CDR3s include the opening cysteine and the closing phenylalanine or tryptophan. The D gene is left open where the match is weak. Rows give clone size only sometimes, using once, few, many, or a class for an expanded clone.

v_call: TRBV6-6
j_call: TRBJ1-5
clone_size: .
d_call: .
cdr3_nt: TGTGCCAGCAGTCCCGGGACCATTAGCAATCAGCCCCAGCATTTT
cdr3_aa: CASSPGTISNQPQHF

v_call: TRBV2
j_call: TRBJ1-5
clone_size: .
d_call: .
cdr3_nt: TGTGCCAGCAGTGAACGTGGCAGAAATCAGCCCCAGCATTTT
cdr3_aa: CASSERGRNQPQHF

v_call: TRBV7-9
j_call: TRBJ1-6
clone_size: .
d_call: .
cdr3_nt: TGTGCCAGCAGCTTAGGCCATTCACCCCTCCACTTT
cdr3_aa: CASSLGHSPLHF

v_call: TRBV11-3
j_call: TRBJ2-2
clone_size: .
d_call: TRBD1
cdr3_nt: TGTGCCAGCAGCCCAGGATTAACAGGGGATACCGGGGAGCTGTTTTTT
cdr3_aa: CASSPGLTGDTGELFF

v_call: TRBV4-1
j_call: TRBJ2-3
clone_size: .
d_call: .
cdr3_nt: TGCGCCAGCAGCCAAGTGGGGCGGGGACTCGGCACAGATACGCAGTATTTT
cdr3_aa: CASSQVGRGLGTDTQYF

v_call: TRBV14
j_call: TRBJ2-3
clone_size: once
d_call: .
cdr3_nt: TGTGCCAGCAGCCCTCCCCTGACAGGTAGCACAGATACGCAGTATTTT
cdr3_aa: CASSPPLTGSTDTQYF

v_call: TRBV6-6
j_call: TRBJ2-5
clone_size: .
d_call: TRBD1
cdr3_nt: TGTGCCAGCAGTACGCGACAGGGGTGGGAAAAAGAGACCCAGTACTTC
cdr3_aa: CASSTRQGWEKETQYF

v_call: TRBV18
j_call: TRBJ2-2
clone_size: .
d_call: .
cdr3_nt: TGTGCCAGCTCACTCGACGGGCCCCAACGAAGGCCCGGGGAGCTGTTTTTT
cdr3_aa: CASSLDGPQRRPGELFF

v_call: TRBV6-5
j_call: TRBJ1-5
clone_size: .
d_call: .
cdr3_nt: TGTGCCAGCAGCCAATCTCATGGGAATCAGCCCCAGCATTTT
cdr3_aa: CASSQSHGNQPQHF

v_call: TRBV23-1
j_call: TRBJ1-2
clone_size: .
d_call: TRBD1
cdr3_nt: TGCGCCAGCAGTCGATTACAGGGGTATGGCTACACCTTC
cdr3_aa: CASSRLQGYGYTF

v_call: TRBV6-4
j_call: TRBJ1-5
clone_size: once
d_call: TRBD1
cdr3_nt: TGTGCCAGCAGTGCCGGGACAGGGGTCAATCAGCCCCAGCATTTT
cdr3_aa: CASSAGTGVNQPQHF

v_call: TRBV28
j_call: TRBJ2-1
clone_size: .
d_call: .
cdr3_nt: TGTGCCAGCAGTTTAGAGTACAATGAGCAGTTCTTC
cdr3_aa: CASSLEYNEQFF

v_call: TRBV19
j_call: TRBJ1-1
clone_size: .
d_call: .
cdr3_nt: TGTGCCAGTAGTGTGCGGGAAGGTCAGGGCACTGAAGCTTTCTTT
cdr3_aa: CASSVREGQGTEAFF

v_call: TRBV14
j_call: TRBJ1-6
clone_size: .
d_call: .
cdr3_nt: TGTGCCAGCAGCCAACTTCCGGGACCCTATAATTCACCCCTCCACTTT
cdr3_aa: CASSQLPGPYNSPLHF

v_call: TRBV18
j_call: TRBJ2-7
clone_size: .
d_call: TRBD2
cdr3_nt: TGTGCCAGCTCACCAGGGCTAGCGGTGCAGTACTTC
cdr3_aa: CASSPGLAVQYF

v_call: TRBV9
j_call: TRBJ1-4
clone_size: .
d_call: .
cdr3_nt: TGTGCCAGCAGCGTAGATCAAGGGTCGGAGAAACTGTTTTTT
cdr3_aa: CASSVDQGSEKLFF

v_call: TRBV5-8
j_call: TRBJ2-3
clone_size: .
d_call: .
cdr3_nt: TGTGCCAGCAGCTCGGGGTTCAGCACAGATACGCAGTATTTT
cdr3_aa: CASSSGFSTDTQYF

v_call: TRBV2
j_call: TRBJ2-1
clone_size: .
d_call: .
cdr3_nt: TGTGCCAGTAGGCTGGAGAGCTCCTACAATGAGCAGTTCTTC
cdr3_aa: CASRLESSYNEQFF

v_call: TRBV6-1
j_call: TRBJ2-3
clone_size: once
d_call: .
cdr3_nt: TGTGCCACAGTTGATAGGGGTCGCACAGATACGCAGTATTTT
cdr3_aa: CATVDRGRTDTQYF

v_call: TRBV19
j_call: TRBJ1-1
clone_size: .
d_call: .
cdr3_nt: TGTGCCAGTAGTCAGGTGAACACTGAAGCTTTCTTT
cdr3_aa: CASSQVNTEAFF

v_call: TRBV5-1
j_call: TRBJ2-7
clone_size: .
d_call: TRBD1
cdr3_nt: TGCGCCAGCAGCTTGGTGGGACAGGGCTACGAGCAGTACTTC
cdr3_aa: CASSLVGQGYEQYF

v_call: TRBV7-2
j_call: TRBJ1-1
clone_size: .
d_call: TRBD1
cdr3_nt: TGTGCCAGCAGCCCGCGACAGGGGAACACTGAAGCTTTCTTT
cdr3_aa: CASSPRQGNTEAFF

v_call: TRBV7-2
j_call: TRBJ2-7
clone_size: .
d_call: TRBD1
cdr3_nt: TGTGCCAGCAGCTTAGGCAGGACAGGCCCCTACGAGCAGTACTTC
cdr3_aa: CASSLGRTGPYEQYF

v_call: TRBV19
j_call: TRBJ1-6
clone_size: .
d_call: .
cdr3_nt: TGTGCCAGTAGTAACGCGAATTCACCCCTCCACTTT
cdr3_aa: CASSNANSPLHF

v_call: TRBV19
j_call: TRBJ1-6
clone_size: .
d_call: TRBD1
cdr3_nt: TGTGCCAGTAGTACAAACCCGGGACAGAATTCACCCCTCCACTTT
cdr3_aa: CASSTNPGQNSPLHF

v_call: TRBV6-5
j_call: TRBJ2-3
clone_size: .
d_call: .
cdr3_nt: TGTGCCAGCAGTCCAGGTTGGGGGACAGATACGCAGTATTTT
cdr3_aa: CASSPGWGTDTQYF

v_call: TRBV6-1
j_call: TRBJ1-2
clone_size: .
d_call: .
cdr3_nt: TGTGCCAGCAGTTCGACGGGAGGCGGCTATGGCTACACCTTC
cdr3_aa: CASSSTGGGYGYTF

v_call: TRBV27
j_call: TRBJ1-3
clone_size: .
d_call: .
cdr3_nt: TGTGCCAGCAGTTTTCCGGCCAGGACAGTTTCCTCTGGAAACACCATATATTTT
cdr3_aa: CASSFPARTVSSGNTIYF

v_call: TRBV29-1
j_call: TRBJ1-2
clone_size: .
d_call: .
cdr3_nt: TGCAGCGTCCTGCGGGGGGGCGAAAAGGGCTACACCTTC
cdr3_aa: CSVLRGGEKGYTF

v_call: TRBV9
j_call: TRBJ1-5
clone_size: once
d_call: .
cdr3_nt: TGTGCCAGCAGCGGGGAGGTATTTCAGCCCCAGCATTTT
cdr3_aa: CASSGEVFQPQHF

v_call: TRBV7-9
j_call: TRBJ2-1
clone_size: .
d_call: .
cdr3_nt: TGTGCCAGCAGCTTACCGGCGGGAGAGCAGTTCTTC
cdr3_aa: CASSLPAGEQFF

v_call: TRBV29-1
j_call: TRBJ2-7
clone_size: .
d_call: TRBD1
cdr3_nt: TGCAGCGTTGAAATGGGGACAGGGACCGAGCAGTACTTC
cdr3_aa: CSVEMGTGTEQYF

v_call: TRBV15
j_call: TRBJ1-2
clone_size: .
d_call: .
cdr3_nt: TGTGCCACCAGCAGAGCCCCCCCGGGACGGGGGATTAACTATGGCTACACCTTC
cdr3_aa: CATSRAPPGRGINYGYTF

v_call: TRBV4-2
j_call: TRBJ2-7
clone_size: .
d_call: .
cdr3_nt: TGTGCCAGCAGCCAATCAGGAGGGGCCAACCCTTCCTACGAGCAGTACTTC
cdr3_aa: CASSQSGGANPSYEQYF

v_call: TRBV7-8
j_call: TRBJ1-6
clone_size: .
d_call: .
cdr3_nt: TGTGCCAGCAGCTTAACGGACGGATCACCCCTCCACTTT
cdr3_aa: CASSLTDGSPLHF

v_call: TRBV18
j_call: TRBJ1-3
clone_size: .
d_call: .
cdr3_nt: TGTGCCAGCTCAGCAGGGGACACCATATATTTT
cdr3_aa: CASSAGDTIYF

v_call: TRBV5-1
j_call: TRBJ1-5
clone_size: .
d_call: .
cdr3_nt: TGCGCCAGCAGCCAGAGAGGGGATCAGCCCCAGCATTTT
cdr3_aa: CASSQRGDQPQHF

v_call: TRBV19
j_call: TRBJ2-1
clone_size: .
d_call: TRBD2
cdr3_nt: TGTGCCAGTAGTACCCCTAGCGGGGGAGGAAACAATGAGCAGTTCTTC
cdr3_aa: CASSTPSGGGNNEQFF

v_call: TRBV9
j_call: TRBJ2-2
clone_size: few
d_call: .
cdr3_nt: TGTGCCAGCAGCTTACTCAGGGTAGCCGGGGAGCTGTTTTTT
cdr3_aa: CASSLLRVAGELFF

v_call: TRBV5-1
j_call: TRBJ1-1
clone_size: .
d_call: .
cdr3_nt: TGCGCCAGCAGCCTCCAGGGGATGAACACTGAAGCTTTCTTT
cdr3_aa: CASSLQGMNTEAFF

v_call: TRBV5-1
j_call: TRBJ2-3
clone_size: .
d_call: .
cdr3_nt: TGCGCCAGCAGCTTCCGGGACAATTCAGATACGCAGTATTTT
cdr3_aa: CASSFRDNSDTQYF